The 27 T cell receptor beta chains given below trace back to one sample, sequenced in a study of control samples from healthy donors and cancer patients. Sequencing used immunoSEQ multiplex PCR; TCRdb keeps in-frame clones, though not all of them. The sample includes 130,000 or so clones, roughly 89% of them seen just once. The specimen was PBMCs. These receptors originate from a man between 45 and 60 years old with head and neck cancer.

The chain carries TRBV14 and TRBJ2-5; TRBD2 matches at 8 bases. The CDR3 is made up of 15 amino acids. CDR1 SGHDN and CDR2 FVKESK come from the germline V gene. Trimming cost V 1 base and J 5 bases; bases outside gene matches: 6. This chain's CDR3 is CASSQAGGPRETQYF. As DNA, the CDR3 is TGTGCCAGCAGCCAAGCGGGAGGGCCAAGGGAGACCCAGTACTTC.

J is TRBJ2-3 and V is TRBV10-3, with D perhaps given as TRBD1 or TRBD2 (6 bases each). The CDR3 is made up of 15 amino acids. Germline CDR1 ENHRY, CDR2 SYGVKD. V lost 4 bases and J lost 3, with 14 bases in between. The CDR3 nucleotides read TGTGCCATCAGTGTGGAGGGGGGCCCGACAGATACGCAGTATTTT. This gives the protein CAISVEGGPTDTQYF.

This clone showed up just a few times. The V and J genes are TRBV4-2 and TRBJ2-5, with 7 bases identical to TRBD1. CDR3 size: 16 residues. V was pared by 0 bases and J by 2 bases, with 6 bases of the junction left unmatched. Germline V gene sequence: CDR1 LGHNA, CDR2 YNFKEQ. The CDR3 loop is CASSQEVTGYQETQYF. In DNA, the CDR3 is TGTGCCAGCAGCCAAGAGGTGACAGGGTATCAAGAGACCCAGTACTTC.

This clone was seen a handful of times. This chain joins TRBV28 and TRBJ1-1, with D perhaps TRBD1 (5 bases). The CDR3 covers 12 residues. Germline values: CDR1 MDHEN, CDR2 SYDVKM. The V end was cut by 6 bases, the J end by 4 bases, with 9 bases between. In DNA form, the CDR3 reads TGTGCCAGCAGCATTGGGACCACTGAAGCTTTCTTT. Protein: CASSIGTTEAFF.

The count of this clone is one. The chain joins TRBV4-1 to TRBJ2-5, with D possibly being TRBD1 or TRBD2 (5 bases each). Germline V gives CDR1 MGHRA, CDR2 YSYEKL. V was clipped by 4 bases and J by 5 bases, with 11 bases between them. CDR3 size: 13 residues. CDR3 bases: TGCGCCAGCAGCCGGGACCCCAGGGAGACCCAGTACTTC. Translated: CASSRDPRETQYF.

This chain's CDR3 is CASSHGTAGGYGYTF. CDR3 nucleotide sequence: TGTGCCAGCAGCCACGGGACAGCCGGTGGCTATGGCTACACCTTC. The chain uses TRBV6-6 and TRBJ1-2, with 7 positions matching TRBD1. The V segment lost 6 bases and the J segment 4 bases; nucleotides outside the gene matches: 11. The V gene's germline CDR1 is MNHNY and CDR2 SVGAGI (reference sequence). The CDR3 sequence is 15 residues long.

This chain uses TRBV24-1 with TRBJ2-5, with TRBD1 as a possible D gene (6 bases). The CDR3 sequence is 15 residues long. V gave up 0 bases and J gave up 2 bases, with 9 bases separating them. Germline lookup yields CDR1 KGHDR and CDR2 SFDVKD. The CDR3 nucleotides read TGTGCCACCAGTGATTTGGGGGACATTCAAGAGACCCAGTACTTC. Its translation is CATSDLGDIQETQYF.

The chain recombines TRBV5-1 with TRBJ2-4, with D perhaps matching TRBD1 (6 bases). CDR1 SGHRS and CDR2 YFSETQ come from the germline V gene. CDR3 length: 15 amino acids. Trimming left V 3 bases short and J 5 bases short, with 15 bases between. CDR3 in DNA: TGCGCCAGCAGCTGGCAAGCCAGGGGAGAAAACATTCAGTACTTC. Protein product: CASSWQARGENIQYF.

The rearrangement joins TRBV7-9 to TRBJ1-4; TRBD1 is a possible D gene (6 bases). Trimming removed 1 base at V and 5 bases at J, with 20 bases between. The CDR3 runs to 18 residues. Germline V gene lookup returns CDR1 SEHNR and CDR2 FQNEAQ (reference sequence). CDR3 amino acids: CASSLVLDGGLSNEKLFF. The CDR3 nucleotides are TGTGCCAGCAGCTTAGTGCTCGACGGGGGCCTTTCAAATGAAAAACTGTTTTTT.

The chain combines TRBV5-1 with TRBJ2-7, with 10 bases that match TRBD1. The J segment lost 7 bases and the V segment lost 1 base, leaving 8 bases of the junction unmatched. CDR1 and CDR2 from the germline V gene are SGHRS and YFSETQ. The CDR3 is 15 amino acids. CDR3: CASSLYGTGAEEQYF. The CDR3 nucleotides are TGCGCCAGCAGCTTGTACGGGACAGGGGCAGAGGAGCAGTACTTC.

This rearrangement joins TRBV7-2 to TRBJ2-2; D unclear. V dropped 0 bases and J dropped 8 bases, with 10 bases sitting between them. This CDR3 contains 14 residues. Germline V CDR1 and CDR2: SGHTA, FQGNSA. CDR3 DNA sequence: TGTGCCAGCAGCTTAGCCACCGGAGTAGGGGAGCTGTTTTTT. Its protein is CASSLATGVGELFF.

The chain links TRBV27 to TRBJ2-1; 9 bases match TRBD1. The CDR3 runs to 16 residues. CDR1 is MNHEY and CDR2 is SMNVEV in the germline V gene (reference sequence). The J segment lost 4 bases and the V segment lost 5 bases, leaving 9 bases of the junction unmatched. The CDR3 sequence is CASSPYRGLTYNEQFF. In DNA, the CDR3 is TGTGCCAGCAGTCCCTACAGGGGGCTTACTTACAATGAGCAGTTCTTC.

The chain combines TRBV11-2 with TRBJ2-3; 9 bases align to TRBD1. This CDR3 has 16 residues. The V and J ends lost 5 bases and 0 bases, in that order; junction bases with no gene match: 6. Germline V gives CDR1 SGHAT, CDR2 FQNNGV. CDR3 sequence reads: CASSPGTGISTDTQYF. The CDR3 DNA reads as TGTGCCAGCAGCCCCGGGACAGGGATAAGCACAGATACGCAGTATTTT.

CDR3 in DNA: TGTGCCACCAGTGATTTGCTGGACAAGGGGAGCACAGATACGCAGTATTTT. This gives the protein CATSDLLDKGSTDTQYF. This chain uses TRBV24-1 with TRBJ2-3, with D tentatively TRBD1 (5 bases). The CDR3 has 17 residues. Germline values: CDR1 KGHDR, CDR2 SFDVKD. V was shortened by 0 bases and J by 0 bases, with 12 bases between the two germline ends.

The count of this clone is one. The chain combines TRBV10-3 with TRBJ1-2; D might be TRBD1 (5 bases). This CDR3 has 13 amino acids. The ends were cut back, 7 bases at V and 3 bases at J, with 12 bases in the middle. Germline V lookup: CDR1 ENHRY, CDR2 SYGVKD. The CDR3 sequence is CAINPGGDYGYTF. CDR3 nucleotides: TGTGCCATCAACCCCGGGGGTGACTATGGCTACACCTTC.

The chain links TRBV2 to TRBJ2-7, with D perhaps matching TRBD2 (5 bases). The V end lost 7 bases, the J end lost 5 bases, and 12 bases lay between the germline ends. This CDR3 spans 12 amino acids. The V gene's germline CDR1 is SNHLY and CDR2 FYNNEI. CDR3 nucleotides: TGTGCCAGCACCGAACTAGTAAACGAGCAGTACTTC. It is translated as CASTELVNEQYF.

The CDR3 sequence is CASSPGGAGANVLTF. CDR3 nucleotides: TGTGCCAGCTCACCTGGAGGGGCTGGGGCCAACGTCCTGACTTTC. The V gene is TRBV18, the J gene TRBJ2-6, with a tentative D call TRBD2 (6 bases). The CDR3 spans 15 residues. Germline V gene lookup returns CDR1 KGHSH and CDR2 LQKENI. V was cut by 3 bases and J by 2 bases, with 8 bases left in between.

V usage is TRBV4-2 and J usage is TRBJ1-2; tentative D call: TRBD1 (6 bases). The CDR3 extends over 14 amino acids. From germline, CDR1 is LGHNA and CDR2 YNFKEQ. V dropped 0 bases and J dropped 8 bases, with 13 bases sitting between them. DNA for the CDR3: TGTGCCAGCAGCCAAGATCGACAGGCGGGGGGCTACACCTTC. Its translation is CASSQDRQAGGYTF.

The chain couples TRBV5-1 to TRBJ1-3, with D possibly being TRBD1 (5 bases). V was cut by 3 bases and J by 1 base, with 8 bases left in between. The germline gives CDR1 SGHRS, CDR2 YFSETQ. This CDR3 is built from 14 residues. This CDR3 reads CASSWGFSGNTIYF. DNA of the CDR3: TGCGCCAGCAGCTGGGGGTTTTCTGGAAACACCATATATTTT.

The rearrangement links TRBV10-3 to TRBJ2-1; D may be TRBD1 (6 bases). V lost 11 bases and J lost 1, with 18 bases in between. The germline gives CDR1 ENHRY, CDR2 SYGVKD. The CDR3 totals 15 residues. The CDR3 sequence: CASSDRLLSYNEQFF. The CDR3 DNA is TGTGCCTCAAGCGACAGGCTACTGTCCTACAATGAGCAGTTCTTC.

This clone was seen only once. The chain has TRBV28 and TRBJ1-1, with 7 bases aligning to TRBD1. Germline V gene data show CDR1 as MDHEN and CDR2 as SYDVKM. CDR3 size: 12 residues. V lost 6 bases and J lost 7; bases outside the gene matches: 5. DNA for the CDR3: TGTGCCAGCAGCCCCCAGGGGGTTGAAGCTTTCTTT. Its translation: CASSPQGVEAFF. The full variable domain, its missing parts supplied by reference TRBV28 and TRBJ1-1, is DVKVTQSSRYLVKRTGEKVFLECVQDMDHENMFWYRQDPGLGLRLIYFSYDVKMKEKGDIPEGYSVSREKKERFSLILESASTNQTSMYLCASSPQGVEAFFGQGTRLTVV.

The rearrangement links TRBV7-3 to TRBJ2-2, with 7 bases that match TRBD2. The J segment lost 1 base and the V segment lost 1 base, leaving 6 bases of the junction unmatched. CDR1 SGHTA and CDR2 FQGTGA come from the germline V gene. There are 17 residues in the CDR3. The CDR3 DNA is TGTGCCAGCAGCTTAATAGCAGCGGGATTGAACACCGGGGAGCTGTTTTTT. This sequence encodes CASSLIAAGLNTGELFF.

The chain links TRBV7-2 to TRBJ2-1; TRBD2 matches at 10 bases. The CDR3 has 15 residues. Germline CDR1 and CDR2: SGHTA and FQGNSA. The trim removed 1 base at V and 4 bases at J, leaving 1 base unmatched. The DNA for the CDR3 is TGTGCCAGCAGCTTAGATAGCGGGGGGTACAATGAGCAGTTCTTC. Translation: CASSLDSGGYNEQFF.

The table lists this clone with a few counts. This chain joins TRBV6-2 or TRBV6-3 and TRBJ1-5, with D perhaps matching TRBD1 (5 bases). V was cut by 6 bases and J by 0 bases, with 30 bases left in between. CDR3 length: 21 residues. CDR1 and CDR2 (germline): MNHEY, SVGEGT. In DNA form, the CDR3 reads TGTGCCAGCAGCCAATTATTCGAAGCCTGGACCAAAAGGGGTAGCAATCAGCCCCAGCATTTT. Its protein is CASSQLFEAWTKRGSNQPQHF.

The CDR3 spells CASSLSFGELFF. CDR3 bases: TGTGCCAGCAGCTTATCATTCGGGGAGCTGTTTTTT. The chain couples TRBV11-2 to TRBJ2-2; D remains ambiguous. Germline assignment: CDR1 SGHAT and CDR2 FQNNGV. The CDR3 is made up of 12 amino acids. V shed 2 bases and J shed 7 bases, with 5 bases lying between them.

This chain uses TRBV5-1 with TRBJ1-1, with 7 bases matching TRBD1. Germline V gives CDR1 SGHRS, CDR2 YFSETQ. The CDR3 has 16 amino acids. The J segment lost 4 bases and the V segment lost 1 base, leaving 10 bases of the junction unmatched. CDR3: CASSLHLRQGTTEAFF. DNA for the CDR3: TGCGCCAGCAGCTTGCACCTGAGACAGGGTACCACTGAAGCTTTCTTT.

The genes are TRBV6-6 and TRBJ2-5; D is unclear. The V end lost 5 bases, the J end lost 5 bases, and 3 bases lay between the germline ends. Germline loops: CDR1 MNHNY, CDR2 SVGAGI (reference sequence). CDR3 length: 10 amino acids. The CDR3 DNA reads as TGTGCCAGCAGTCCCGAGACCCAGTACTTC. It encodes CASSPETQYF.